This T cell receptor (beta chain) emerged from a study of shared clonotypes between healthy human individuals. Turning to the study itself: Every donor yielded three CD4 naive, three CD4 memory, two CD8 naive and one CD8 memory plate.

V lost 3 bases and J 4 bases, leaving 9 bases between the germline ends. Germline V CDR1 and CDR2: SGHTA, FQGNSA. The CDR3 has 13 amino acids. Repertoires were generated with immunoSEQ multiplex PCR, while TCRdb's copy carries only in-frame clones and drops some. The sample carries over a million clones, roughly 70% recorded once. The clonotype originates from a man younger than 35 in good health. The chain carries TRBV7-2 and TRBJ1-1; no reliable D call. The sequencing input was memory CD4+ T cells sorted from blood. Documented subset: CD45RA-negative fraction. The CDR3 coding sequence is TGTGCCAGCAGCTTGGATCCGGGCACTGAAGCTTTCTTT. It specifies CASSLDPGTEAFF. Drawing the rest from reference TRBV7-2 and TRBJ1-1, the complete variable domain is GAGVSQSPSNKVTEKGKDVELRCDPISGHTALYWYRQSLGQGLEFLIYFQGNSAPDKSGLPSDRFSAERTGGSVSTLTIQRTQQEDSAVYLCASSLDPGTEAFFGQGTRLTVV.